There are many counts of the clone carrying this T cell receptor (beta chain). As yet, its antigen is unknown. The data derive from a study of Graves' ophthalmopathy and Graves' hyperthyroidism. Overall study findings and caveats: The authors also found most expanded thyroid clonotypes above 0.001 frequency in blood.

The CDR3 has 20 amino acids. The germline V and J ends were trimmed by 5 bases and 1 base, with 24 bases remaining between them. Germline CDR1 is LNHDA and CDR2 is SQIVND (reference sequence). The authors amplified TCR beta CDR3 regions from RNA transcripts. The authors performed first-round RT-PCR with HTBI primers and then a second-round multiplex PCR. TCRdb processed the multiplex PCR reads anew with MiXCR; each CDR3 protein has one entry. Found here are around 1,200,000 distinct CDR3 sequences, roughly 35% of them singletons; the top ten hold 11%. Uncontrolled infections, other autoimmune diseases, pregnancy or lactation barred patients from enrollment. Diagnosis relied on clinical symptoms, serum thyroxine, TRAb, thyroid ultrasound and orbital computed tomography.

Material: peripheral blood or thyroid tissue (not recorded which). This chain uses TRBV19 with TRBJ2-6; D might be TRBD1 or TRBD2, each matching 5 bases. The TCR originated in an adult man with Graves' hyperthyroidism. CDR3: CASSALHLGRGVSGANVLTF. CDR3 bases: TGTGCCAGTAGTGCCCTTCACCTCGGAAGGGGAGTATCTGGGGCCAACGTCCTGACTTTC.